This T cell receptor (beta chain) was observed in a study of T cell clonality in common variable immunodeficiency. Study-wide results and caveats: Compared with controls, CVID subjects had fewer shared TCRbeta clones. Reportedly, TCR beta sequences from common variable immunodeficiency showed fewer deletions and N-nucleotide insertions. TCRbeta clonality was increased in CVID versus healthy controls.

This clone was seen ten or more times. What it binds is not known. The read finishes 3 residues shy of the CDR3 end, and the germline J gene is used to complete it. This CDR3 is built from 15 residues. V lost 5 bases, J lost 0 bases, and 13 bases lay in between. Per the germline V gene, CDR1 is SGHVS and CDR2 is FQNEAQ. Sequencing input was equivalent genomic DNA from CVID and controls. Profiled with immunoSEQ multiplex PCR; TCRdb holds only in-frame clones, not every one. The sample contains 25,000 to 40,000 clones, none occurring once; more than 3% lies in the top ten. The chain carries TRBV7-8 and TRBJ1-1; the D gene is possibly TRBD1 (6 bases). The sequencing input was peripheral blood mononuclear cells. This TCR came from a person between 18 and 75 years old in good health. The CDR3 spells CASSPRTDMNTEAFF. Incomplete CDR3 DNA: TGTGCCAGCAGCCCCCGGACAGACATGAACACTGAA.